These T cell receptor beta chains were read from a single sample in a study of blood T cell repertoires in COVID-19. TCRdb's copy holds only in-frame clones and misses some; the assay was immunoSEQ multiplex PCR. Among around 52,000 clones listed, 89% were seen once. Sample: peripheral blood. These receptors originate from a woman aged 80 or over with acute or convalescent COVID-19. Both conserved end residues are part of each CDR3. The order of the fields is clone size, V gene, J gene, D gene, CDR3 protein, CDR3 DNA. The D gene is left open where the match is weak. Clone size, where shown, is once, few, many, or a class for clones that have expanded.

>-|TRBV5-1|TRBJ1-1|-
CASSSVDSRDKAFF
TGCGCCAGCAGCTCGGTGGACTCAAGAGATAAAGCTTTCTTT
>-|TRBV5-4|TRBJ2-1|TRBD2
CASSPPGGVGDEQFF
TGTGCCAGCAGCCCTCCCGGGGGGGTTGGGGATGAGCAGTTCTTC
>-|TRBV2|TRBJ1-2|-
CASSGGGALNYGYTF
TGTGCCAGCAGTGGGGGAGGGGCGCTTAACTATGGCTACACCTTC
>-|TRBV10-1|TRBJ1-2|-
CASPKGGGGGYTF
TGCGCCAGCCCTAAAGGGGGGGGAGGTGGCTACACCTTC
>few|TRBV19|TRBJ1-2|-
CASSTSHAAAYGYTF
TGTGCCAGTAGTACCTCACACGCGGCGGCTTATGGCTACACCTTC
>few|TRBV3-1/TRBV3-2|TRBJ2-1|TRBD2
CASSPRGGGFDEQFF
TGTGCCAGCAGCCCCCGAGGCGGGGGTTTTGATGAGCAGTTCTTC
>-|TRBV7-9|TRBJ2-5|TRBD1
CASSLTGGSETQYF
TGTGCCAGCAGCTTGACAGGGGGCAGTGAGACCCAGTACTTC
>-|TRBV4-2|TRBJ1-4|TRBD1
CASSQDLLVGQGWEKLFF
TGTGCCAGCAGCCAAGATTTATTAGTAGGACAGGGTTGGGAAAAACTGTTTTTT
>-|TRBV28|TRBJ2-4|-
CASSSLIPGAKNIQYF
TGTGCCAGCAGTTCCTTGATCCCCGGGGCCAAAAACATTCAGTACTTC
>once|TRBV19|TRBJ1-2|-
CASSIGRQGAEGYTF
TGTGCCAGTAGTATAGGTCGTCAGGGCGCGGAGGGCTACACCTTC
>-|TRBV6-6|TRBJ1-1|-
CASGREGTEAFF
TGTGCCAGCGGCAGGGAGGGCACTGAAGCTTTCTTT
>-|TRBV6-6|TRBJ1-1|-
CASSYGQGGVTEAFF
TGTGCCAGCAGTTACGGGCAGGGAGGTGTAACTGAAGCTTTCTTT
>few|TRBV19|TRBJ2-4|TRBD2
CASSRGTSGVLAKNIQYF
TGTGCCAGCAGCAGGGGGACTAGCGGGGTACTAGCCAAAAACATTCAGTACTTC
>-|TRBV5-1|TRBJ1-1|-
CASSPGVVNTEAFF
TGCGCCAGCAGCCCAGGGGTGGTGAACACTGAAGCTTTCTTT
>-|TRBV7-8|TRBJ1-6|-
CASSLVGPKPRPLHF
TGTGCCAGCAGCTTAGTGGGGCCGAAGCCGAGACCCCTCCACTTT
>few|TRBV11-2|TRBJ2-7|-
CASSLERGPYEQYF
TGTGCCAGCAGCTTAGAGCGGGGACCCTACGAGCAGTACTTC
>-|TRBV5-1|TRBJ2-7|TRBD2
CATRTSGSTYEQYF
TGCGCCACCCGGACTAGCGGGTCTACCTACGAGCAGTACTTC
>-|TRBV2|TRBJ2-1|-
CASSETRQVSSYNEQFF
TGTGCCAGCAGTGAGACTAGGCAGGTTAGCTCCTACAATGAGCAGTTCTTC
>-|TRBV11-2|TRBJ2-1|-
CASARFSQQGYEQFF
TGTGCCAGCGCTCGGTTTAGTCAACAGGGTTATGAGCAGTTCTTC
>-|TRBV29-1|TRBJ2-7|-
CSVEGAGLTYEQYF
TGCAGCGTGGAGGGGGCAGGGCTCACCTACGAGCAGTACTTC
>-|TRBV4-2|TRBJ2-3|TRBD1
CASSQTGQGITDTQYF
TGTGCCAGCAGCCAGACGGGACAGGGTATCACAGATACGCAGTATTTT
>-|TRBV28|TRBJ2-3|-
CASIGFSVPDTQYF
TGTGCCAGCATAGGCTTTAGCGTACCAGATACGCAGTATTTT
>once|TRBV5-1|TRBJ2-3|-
CASSIETDTQYF
TGCGCCAGCAGTATCGAGACAGATACGCAGTATTTT
>-|TRBV7-6|TRBJ2-5|TRBD2
CASGLAELETQYF
TGTGCCAGCGGACTAGCTGAATTAGAGACCCAGTACTTC
>-|TRBV6-5|TRBJ1-1|TRBD1
CASSPTGVWTEAFF
TGTGCCAGCTCCCCCACAGGGGTATGGACTGAAGCTTTCTTT
>-|TRBV7-8|TRBJ1-4|TRBD1
CASSLFNRGWATNEKLFF
TGTGCCAGCAGCTTATTTAACAGGGGGTGGGCAACTAATGAAAAACTGTTTTTT
>-|TRBV19|TRBJ2-3|-
CATYSYSTDTQYF
TGTGCCACCTACAGCTATAGCACAGATACGCAGTATTTT
>-|TRBV12-3/TRBV12-4|TRBJ2-5|-
CASSFWGGETQYF
TGTGCCAGCAGTTTTTGGGGGGGCGAGACCCAGTACTTC
>medium-sized|TRBV6-5|TRBJ2-7|TRBD2
CASDTGGTQNEQYF
TGTGCCAGCGACACGGGGGGTACCCAAAACGAGCAGTACTTC
>-|TRBV21-1|TRBJ2-3|-
CASSPCESDTQYF
TGTGCCAGCAGCCCCTGCGAGTCAGATACGCAGTATTTT
>-|TRBV30|TRBJ2-7|TRBD1
CAWSQKGQNSYEQYF
TGTGCCTGGAGCCAAAAGGGACAGAATTCCTACGAGCAGTACTTC
>-|TRBV2|TRBJ2-1|-
CASSVGGNEQFF
TGTGCCAGCAGTGTAGGGGGCAATGAGCAGTTCTTC
>-|TRBV28|TRBJ1-1|-
CASSSPLTEAFF
TGTGCCAGCAGTTCCCCCCTGACTGAAGCTTTCTTT
>-|TRBV5-1|TRBJ2-1|TRBD2
CASALRVAGVNEQFF
TGCGCCAGCGCCCTTCGGGTAGCGGGGGTCAATGAGCAGTTCTTC
>-|TRBV5-6|TRBJ2-1|TRBD1
CASSLGTVSYNEQFF
TGTGCCAGCAGCCTTGGGACAGTATCCTACAATGAGCAGTTCTTC
>-|TRBV7-2|TRBJ2-2|TRBD1
CASQGQGNTGELFF
TGTGCCAGCCAGGGACAGGGGAACACCGGGGAGCTGTTTTTT
>once|TRBV19|TRBJ2-1|TRBD1
CASSSRTGSYNEQFF
TGTGCCAGTAGCTCAAGGACAGGCTCCTACAATGAGCAGTTCTTC